This TCR beta chain was sequenced during a study of OX40 agonist ivuxolimab in advanced cancers. Findings and limits, study-wide: It was also the case that some nonresponders had low normalized T-cell clonal expansion. Among T cells, CD8+ cells averaged more expanded clones than CD4+ cells. At 0.1 to 3.0 mg/kg and by week 6, CD4+ and CD8+ T cells in the blood had expanded clonally.

Details on this clone: The antigen remains undetermined.

Trimming took 3 bases from V and 4 from J; bases not matched to a gene: 6. Germline assignment: CDR1 KGHSH and CDR2 LQKENI. The CDR3 totals 17 residues. Assay: immunoSEQ multiplex PCR; the TCRdb copy retains only in-frame clones and omits some. The sample shows about 80,000 clones, more than 90% of them seen only once. The origin of this receptor is an adult with an advanced solid tumor such as melanoma, head and neck, liver or kidney cancer. The chain recombines TRBV18 with TRBJ2-1, with TRBD2 matching 13 bases. The sequencing used CD4+ or CD8+ T cells sorted from blood, collected in a trial of the OX40 agonist ivuxolimab. DNA of the CDR3: TGTGCCAGCTCACCCCCGGGACTAGCGGGACCGTACAATGAGCAGTTCTTC. It specifies CASSPPGLAGPYNEQFF.